This is a list of T cell receptor beta chains from one sample in a study of cytomegalovirus exposure and HLA in healthy donors. Method: immunoSEQ multiplex PCR; TCRdb's copy keeps in-frame clones and lacks some. The sample records 150,000 to 200,000 clones, 70% to 90% being singletons. Sequencing input: PBMCs. These receptors were collected from a man between 18 and 29 years old in good health and CMV-seropositive. Both conserved end residues are trimmed from each CDR3. D genes are given only for firm matches.

d_gene,v_gene,j_gene,CDR3aa
NA,TRBV7-3,TRBJ1-1,ASSIDRYTEAF
NA,TRBV5-7,TRBJ2-1,ASSLSYRDEQF
NA,TRBV5-1,TRBJ2-5,ASSPGGGGQETQY
NA,TRBV5-1,TRBJ2-7,ASSWDKAYEQY
TRBD1,TRBV7-2,TRBJ2-5,ASSFGQGAGETQY
NA,TRBV27,TRBJ2-2,ASSLSGNTGELF
TRBD1,TRBV15,TRBJ2-1,ATSREPLGTGRGYNEQF
NA,TRBV30,TRBJ1-2,AGARLYGYT
TRBD1,TRBV9,NA,ASSLGQSSSYEQY
NA,TRBV4-1,TRBJ1-6,ASSPEAPHNYNSPLH
NA,TRBV19,TRBJ1-1,ASSSGSAF
TRBD1,TRBV6-6,TRBJ2-7,ASRDRDRVYEQY
TRBD1,TRBV4-1,TRBJ2-7,ASSQDDGTAPYEQY
TRBD1,TRBV7-9,TRBJ2-2,ASSPSDRGRSGELF
NA,TRBV5-1,TRBJ2-1,ASSLQGIGSSYNEQF
NA,TRBV13,TRBJ2-5,ASSERGGETQY
TRBD1,TRBV9,TRBJ2-7,ASSAGPLEQGNYEQY
TRBD2,TRBV28,TRBJ2-2,ASSFSLAGGKAGELF
NA,TRBV4-2,TRBJ1-5,ASSQDPGGPQH
NA,TRBV6-1,TRBJ1-3,ASSERGGGNTIY
TRBD1,TRBV15,TRBJ1-2,ATSWGQGANYGYT
TRBD1,TRBV5-1,NA,ASSGTGGMDEQY